These 20 T cell receptor beta chains originate from one sample sequenced in a study of post-analysis software for immune sequencing data. The study's findings and limits: Four to six TRBV segments, including TRBV5-6, TRBV5-1 and TRBV20-1, were more frequent in patients than controls.

Tagging with unique molecular identifiers was a feature of the TCR beta cDNA libraries. TCRdb itself ran the PCR reads through MiXCR, one entry per CDR3 protein. The sample carries hundreds of thousands of distinct CDR3 sequences, roughly 30% recorded once. Their target antigens are unknown. Sequenced input: blood. Receptors were obtained from a girl between 5 and 17 years old with multiple sclerosis.

The CDR3 loop reads CASSLTAGTPGEETQYF. For the CDR3, the DNA is TGCGCCAGCAGCTTGACGGCTGGGACACCGGGGGAAGAGACCCAGTACTTC. The chain uses TRBV5-1 and TRBJ2-5; D possibly matches TRBD1 or TRBD2 (6 bases each). The CDR3 has 17 residues. Looked up from germline, CDR1 is SGHRS and CDR2 is YFSETQ. Trimming shortened V by 1 base and J by 3 bases, and 19 bases separated the two germline ends.

Only a few counts were recorded for this clonotype. This rearrangement joins TRBV15 to TRBJ1-2; TRBD1 is a possible D gene (6 bases). V shed 5 bases and J shed 4 bases, with 17 bases lying between them. This CDR3 region has 15 residues. Per the germline V gene, CDR1 is LNHNV and CDR2 is YYDKDF (reference sequence). The CDR3, as DNA: TGTGCCACCAGCCAAAGGGACGGGGGCGTCTATGGCTACACCTTC. Encoded protein: CATSQRDGGVYGYTF.

This clonotype was detected ten times or more. The chain couples TRBV7-2 to TRBJ2-3; D perhaps matches TRBD2 (6 bases). Trimming removed 1 base at V and 3 bases at J, with 8 bases between. CDR3 length: 14 residues. Germline lookup yields CDR1 SGHTA and CDR2 FQGNSA. The CDR3 here is CASSLGGLTDTQYF. DNA of the CDR3: TGTGCCAGCAGCTTAGGGGGACTTACAGATACGCAGTATTTT.

Concerning this clonotype: Given the absence of the conserved phenylalanine or tryptophan at the CDR3 end, a read error is likely. The CDR3 is CASSPTGQGAADTQYL. In DNA, the CDR3 is TGTGCCAGCAGCCCCACTGGACAGGGGGCGGCAGATACGCAGTATTTG. The chain uses TRBV4-2 and TRBJ2-3; 11 bases match TRBD1. The CDR3 is made up of 16 amino acids. The V segment lost 4 bases and the J segment 4 bases; nucleotides outside the gene matches: 7. Per germline, CDR1 LGHNA and CDR2 YNFKEQ.

The genes are TRBV19 and TRBJ1-5, with D unresolved. CDR3 length: 14 amino acids. In germline, CDR1 is LNHDA, CDR2 SQIVND (reference sequence). V gave up 7 bases and J gave up 1 base, with 11 bases separating them. CDR3 nucleotide sequence: TGTGCCAGTAAAGAGGTAGCGAGCAATCAGCCCCAGCATTTT. This encodes CASKEVASNQPQHF.

The chain combines TRBV7-3 with TRBJ2-3; 9 bases map to TRBD2. V was clipped by 4 bases and J by 7 bases; unmatched bases: 6. CDR1 SGHTA and CDR2 FQGTGA come from the germline V gene. The CDR3 length is 14 residues. CDR3 sequence reads: CASSSSGVEHTQYF. DNA for the CDR3: TGTGCCAGCAGCTCTAGCGGGGTGGAGCATACGCAGTATTTT.

The chain joins TRBV5-1 to TRBJ2-1, with 7 bases aligning to TRBD2. This CDR3 comprises 15 residues. V gave up 0 bases and J gave up 3 bases; unmatched junction bases: 3. Per germline, CDR1 SGHRS and CDR2 YFSETQ. The CDR3 region is CASSLDGDYYNEQFF. The CDR3 region has the DNA TGCGCCAGCAGCTTGGACGGGGACTACTACAATGAGCAGTTCTTC.

There are many counts of this clonotype. The gene calls are TRBV25-1 and TRBJ2-2, with a possible D match to TRBD2 (6 bases). The CDR3 has 17 amino acids. CDR1 and CDR2 from the germline V gene are MGHDK and SYGVNS. Trimming removed 1 base at V and 2 bases at J, with 14 bases between. The CDR3 loop is CASSESRDFINTGELFF. In DNA form, the CDR3 reads TGTGCCAGCAGTGAATCCCGGGACTTTATAAACACCGGGGAGCTGTTTTTT.

The table lists this clonotype with a few counts. The chain joins TRBV7-2 to TRBJ2-5; 8 bases are shared with TRBD1. Per the germline V gene, CDR1 is SGHTA and CDR2 is FQGNSA. The CDR3 extends over 15 amino acids. V shed 5 bases, J shed 3 bases, and the junction held 8 bases outside the gene matches. As DNA, the CDR3 is TGTGCCAGCAGCCTGGAGCCAGGGGGCGAAGAGACCCAGTACTTC. Its translation is CASSLEPGGEETQYF. The full variable domain, its missing parts supplied by reference TRBV7-2 and TRBJ2-5, is GAGVSQSPSNKVTEKGKDVELRCDPISGHTALYWYRQSLGQGLEFLIYFQGNSAPDKSGLPSDRFSAERTGGSVSTLTIQRTQQEDSAVYLCASSLEPGGEETQYFGPGTRLLVL.

The CDR3 is CSARDPTGSDTQYF. CDR3 nucleotides: TGCAGTGCTAGAGATCCAACAGGGTCAGATACGCAGTATTTT. The rearrangement uses TRBV20-1 and TRBJ2-3; a weak D match, TRBD1 (6 bases). Trimming stripped 0 bases from V and 4 bases from J, with 11 bases between. The CDR3 loop spans 14 amino acids. Germline V gene data show CDR1 as DFQATT and CDR2 as SNEGSKA (reference sequence).

The chain combines TRBV20-1 with TRBJ1-6, with D uncertain. This CDR3 is 12 amino acids long. The germline CDR1 and CDR2 sequences are DFQATT and SNEGSKA (reference sequence). V was trimmed by 0 bases and J by 6 bases, leaving 3 bases between them. The CDR3 protein is CSARELNSPLHF. The DNA of the CDR3 is TGCAGTGCTAGAGAACTTAATTCACCCCTCCACTTT.

The CDR3 nucleotides read TGCGCCAGCACGAGCGGGGGGCCTTTTACGAACACCGGGGAGCTGTTTTTT. Its translation is CASTSGGPFTNTGELFF. The chain uses TRBV4-1 and TRBJ2-2; the match to TRBD2 covers 9 bases. Trimming cost V 7 bases and J 0 bases; bases outside gene matches: 9. The CDR3 covers 17 residues. Germline CDR1 reads MGHRA; CDR2 reads YSYEKL.

The chain joins TRBV11-3 to TRBJ2-2; 8 bases align to TRBD1. After removal of 6 bases from V and 3 bases from J, the junction contained 0 bases not matched to a gene. Germline CDR1 is SGHNT and CDR2 is YENEEA. This CDR3 is built from 13 residues. Here the CDR3 DNA reads TGTGCCAGCAGGGACAGGGACACCGGGGAGCTGTTTTTT. This encodes CASRDRDTGELFF.

This clonotype occurred a few times. The chain links TRBV4-1 to TRBJ2-3, with TRBD2 matching over 8 bases. The germline V gene has CDR1 MGHRA and CDR2 YSYEKL. The V gene end was trimmed by 4 bases and the J gene end by 4 bases; junction bases not matched to a gene: 16. This CDR3 region has 18 residues. CDR3 in amino acids: CASSRTGGAGAYPDTQYF. As DNA, the CDR3 is TGCGCCAGCAGCCGGACCGGGGGGGCTGGAGCCTACCCAGATACGCAGTATTTT.

The J gene is TRBJ2-1, the V gene TRBV7-2, with 11 bases matching TRBD2. The CDR3 has 18 residues. Germline V gene sequence: CDR1 SGHTA, CDR2 FQGNSA. With V trimmed by 3 bases and J by 7 bases, 14 bases remained unmatched. The CDR3 region is CASSFEQGLADQRNEQFF. The CDR3 region has the DNA TGTGCCAGCAGCTTCGAACAGGGACTAGCGGACCAACGGAATGAGCAGTTCTTC.

The chain links TRBV20-1 to TRBJ1-2; D might be TRBD1 (5 bases). The V gene's germline CDR1 is DFQATT and CDR2 SNEGSKA (reference sequence). Trimming cost V 5 bases and J 2 bases, with 12 bases left between them. The CDR3 is 13 amino acids. Here the CDR3 reads CSAAARVNYGYTF. The DNA of the CDR3 is TGCAGTGCTGCGGCCAGGGTGAACTATGGCTACACCTTC.

This clonotype was observed a handful of times. This chain links TRBV7-9 with TRBJ2-5; D unclear. V gave up 4 bases and J gave up 2 bases, with 26 bases separating them. The germline V gene has CDR1 SEHNR and CDR2 FQNEAQ (reference sequence). The CDR3 consists of 19 residues. The DNA of the CDR3 is TGTGCCAGCAGCTCTACCTCTGTCGTCTCTGACTCGCAGCAAGAGACCCAGTACTTC. This sequence encodes CASSSTSVVSDSQQETQYF.

This chain joins TRBV12-3 or TRBV12-4 and TRBJ1-2; D might be TRBD1 (5 bases). CDR3 length: 16 amino acids. Between the trimmed V and J ends, which lost 3 bases and 0 bases, there was a span of 14 bases. The CDR3 DNA is TGTGCCAGCAGTTTTATAGGGACCATGACTAACTATGGCTACACCTTC. It codes for CASSFIGTMTNYGYTF.

The rearrangement links TRBV11-2 to TRBJ2-2, with D unresolved. Per the germline V gene, CDR1 is SGHAT and CDR2 is FQNNGV. Trimming removed 5 bases from V and 5 bases from J, with 9 bases in between. This CDR3 comprises 13 residues. The chain's CDR3 is CASSPLSTGELFF. Written as DNA, the CDR3 is TGTGCCAGCAGCCCACTTTCGACCGGGGAGCTGTTTTTT. Combining the CDR3 with reference TRBV11-2 and TRBJ2-2 gives the whole variable domain EAGVAQSPRYKIIEKRQSVAFWCNPISGHATLYWYQQILGQGPKLLIQFQNNGVVDDSQLPKDRFSAERLKGVDSTLKIQPAKLEDSAVYLCASSPLSTGELFFGEGSRLTVL.

This clonotype was picked up one time. The chain couples TRBV11-2 to TRBJ1-2; perhaps TRBD1 as D (5 bases). Trimming left V 0 bases short and J 7 bases short, with 18 bases between. Looked up from germline, CDR1 is SGHAT and CDR2 is FQNNGV. The length of the CDR3 is 16 residues. The chain's CDR3 is CASSLESDGGYCGYTF. DNA of the CDR3: TGTGCCAGCAGCTTAGAATCGGACGGGGGATACTGTGGCTACACCTTC.